Shown below are 20 T cell receptor beta chains from a single sample sequenced in a study of blood T cell repertoires in COVID-19. Data came from immunoSEQ multiplex PCR; TCRdb stores just in-frame clones and leaves some out. Here the sample spans under 75,000 clones, around four fifths being singletons. Sequencing used peripheral blood. The receptors here all came from a woman aged 70-85 years with acute or convalescent COVID-19.

The genes are TRBV18 and TRBJ2-7; 8 nucleotides align to TRBD1. CDR3 length: 14 residues. V shed 3 bases, J shed 7 bases, and the junction held 8 bases outside the gene matches. CDR1 KGHSH and CDR2 LQKENI come from the germline V gene. CDR3 region: CASSPRQGKFEQYF. CDR3 sequence (DNA): TGTGCCAGCTCACCGAGACAGGGGAAGTTTGAGCAGTACTTC. Based on the CDR3 plus reference TRBV18 and TRBJ2-7, the full variable domain is NAGVMQNPRHLVRRRGQEARLRCSPMKGHSHVYWYRQLPEEGLKFMVYLQKENIIDESGMPKERFSAEFPKEGPSILRIQQVVRGDSAAYFCASSPRQGKFEQYFGPGTRLTVT.

The chain combines TRBV5-1 with TRBJ2-7; possible D gene TRBD2, 7 bases. The CDR3 has 15 residues. Germline V lookup: CDR1 SGHRS, CDR2 YFSETQ. Between the trimmed V and J ends, which lost 2 bases and 0 bases, there was a span of 12 bases. This CDR3 is CASSFGGGGSYEQYF. The CDR3 coding sequence is TGCGCCAGCAGCTTCGGGGGCGGGGGCTCCTACGAGCAGTACTTC. Full variable domain (outside the CDR3, taken from reference TRBV5-1 and TRBJ2-7): KAGVTQTPRYLIKTRGQQVTLSCSPISGHRSVSWYQQTPGQGLQFLFEYFSETQRNKGNFPGRFSGRQFSNSRSEMNVSTLELGDSALYLCASSFGGGGSYEQYFGPGTRLTVT.

The chain has TRBV7-2 and TRBJ1-6; no definite D call. The CDR3 runs 15 residues. V lost 0 bases and J lost 5, with 8 bases in between. The V gene's germline CDR1 is SGHTA and CDR2 FQGNSA. CDR3 in DNA: TGTGCCAGCAGCTTAGCCCCGGGGAATAATTCACCCCTCCACTTT. Protein sequence: CASSLAPGNNSPLHF.

This chain joins TRBV29-1 and TRBJ2-7, with 9 bases matching TRBD1. Germline trimming cut 5 bases from V and 3 bases from J; bases unmatched to any gene: 23. CDR1 and CDR2 from the germline V gene are SQVTM and ANQGSEA. The CDR3 runs to 19 residues. The CDR3 DNA reads TGCAGCGTTCTTATTGCCGGGACAGGGCTTTTTACGGGTGTCTACGAGCAGTACTTC. Translated, it gives CSVLIAGTGLFTGVYEQYF.

In DNA form, the CDR3 reads TGTGCCAGCACGACCGGGACAGGGGGATACACCATATATTTT. Residues: CASTTGTGGYTIYF. The rearrangement links TRBV18 to TRBJ1-3, with 11 bases identical to TRBD1. The junction had 8 bases not matched to a gene; V was cut back by 8 bases and J by 8 bases. The germline V gene has CDR1 KGHSH and CDR2 LQKENI. The CDR3 consists of 14 residues.

The table lists this clone with a few counts. The V call is TRBV7-9, the J call TRBJ1-6; 7 nucleotides match TRBD1. This CDR3 region has 15 residues. CDR1 SEHNR and CDR2 FQNEAQ come from the germline V gene (reference sequence). The junction had 8 bases not matched to a gene; V was cut back by 5 bases and J by 7 bases. The CDR3 here is CASSAKGQRNSPLHF. CDR3 nucleotides: TGTGCCAGCAGCGCCAAGGGACAGAGGAATTCACCCCTCCACTTT.

The chain couples TRBV6-5 to TRBJ2-3; D might be TRBD2 (6 bases). This CDR3 region has 12 residues. V was cut by 7 bases and J by 4 bases, with 9 bases left in between. Germline lookup yields CDR1 MNHEY and CDR2 SVGAGI. The CDR3 nucleotides read TGTGCCAGCAAAGGCGGGGCAGATACGCAGTATTTT. This encodes CASKGGADTQYF.

The gene calls are TRBV6-2 or TRBV6-3 and TRBJ2-3; 7 nucleotides agree with TRBD2. The germline gives CDR1 MNHEY, CDR2 SVGEGT. The CDR3 runs to 15 residues. J was trimmed by 1 base and V by 3 bases; bases with no gene match: 4. CDR3 loop: CASSYGAGGTDTQYF. The CDR3 DNA is TGTGCCAGCAGTTATGGGGCGGGGGGCACAGATACGCAGTATTTT.

V is TRBV11-2 and J is TRBJ2-7, with 9 bases matching TRBD1. The CDR3 is made up of 16 amino acids. CDR1 is SGHAT and CDR2 is FQNNGV in the germline V gene. With 2 bases clipped from V and 2 bases from J, the junction kept 7 bases outside the gene matches. DNA of the CDR3: TGTGCCAGCAGCTTATCTCATACAGGGGGCCCCTACGAGCAGTACTTC. This gives the protein CASSLSHTGGPYEQYF.

The genes are TRBV7-9 and TRBJ2-5; TRBD2 matches at 7 bases. This CDR3 has 14 residues. V shed 5 bases, J shed 5 bases, and the junction held 8 bases outside the gene matches. Germline V gene sequence: CDR1 SEHNR, CDR2 FQNEAQ (reference sequence). The CDR3: CASSDAGVGETQYF. CDR3 bases: TGTGCCAGCAGCGATGCGGGGGTCGGGGAGACCCAGTACTTC. Together with reference TRBV7-9 and TRBJ2-5, the CDR3 gives the full variable domain: DTGVSQNPRHKITKRGQNVTFRCDPISEHNRLYWYRQTLGQGPEFLTYFQNEAQLEKSRLLSDRFSAERPKGSFSTLEIQRTEQGDSAMYLCASSDAGVGETQYFGPGTRLLVL.

This clone occurred once. V and J are TRBV20-1 and TRBJ2-7; D unclear. CDR1 is DFQATT and CDR2 is SNEGSKA in the germline V gene (reference sequence). This CDR3 comprises 15 residues. V was trimmed by 3 bases and J by 2 bases, leaving 17 bases between them. The CDR3 DNA sequence: TGCAGTGCTAGTGATCGGTTAGCCTTTACCTACGAGCAGTACTTC. It translates to CSASDRLAFTYEQYF.

The chain has TRBV24-1 and TRBJ1-4; 12 bases match TRBD1. This CDR3 region has 16 residues. Germline CDR1 is KGHDR and CDR2 is SFDVKD. The ends lost 3 bases at V and 8 bases at J; junction bases unmatched: 6. CDR3 DNA sequence: TGTGCCACCAGTGATCCGGCGGGACAGGGGGCAGAAAAACTGTTTTTT. Residues: CATSDPAGQGAEKLFF.

The genes are TRBV14 and TRBJ2-1; no firm D call. Germline lookup yields CDR1 SGHDN and CDR2 FVKESK. The CDR3 has 13 residues. The ends were cut back, 1 base at V and 8 bases at J, with 9 bases in the middle. CDR3 sequence: CASSQVWAYEQFF. CDR3 nucleotide sequence: TGTGCCAGCAGCCAAGTCTGGGCGTATGAGCAGTTCTTC.

The V and J genes are TRBV21-1 and TRBJ1-1; no DNA check was done on the table's D call, TRBD1. TRBV21-1 is listed as a pseudogene. The CDR3 runs to 21 residues. The CDR3, as DNA: TGTGCCAGCAGCCAAAAAGGGTGTATGGGACAGCGAACCGGGAAGAACACTGAAGCTTTCTTT. It codes for CASSQKGCMGQRTGKNTEAFF.

The rearrangement links TRBV3-1 (or the pseudogene TRBV3-2) to TRBJ1-2; D not resolved. V was shortened by 1 base and J by 8 bases, with 17 bases between the two germline ends. Germline assignment: CDR1 LGHDT and CDR2 YNNKEL (reference sequence). This CDR3 is 15 amino acids long. The CDR3 is CASSQGRTPDGGYTF. CDR3 nucleotides: TGTGCCAGCAGCCAAGGAAGGACTCCAGACGGGGGCTACACCTTC.

The chain joins TRBV2 to TRBJ1-2; TRBD1 agrees at 10 bases. The J segment lost 1 base and the V segment lost 8 bases, leaving 1 base of the junction unmatched. This CDR3 has 13 amino acids. CDR1 SNHLY and CDR2 FYNNEI come from the germline V gene. Here the CDR3 reads CASRTGGNYGYTF. CDR3 nucleotides: TGTGCCAGCCGGACAGGGGGTAACTATGGCTACACCTTC.

A remark on this clone: The same CDR3 is also encoded by other DNA sequences in this sample. The chain links TRBV7-8 to TRBJ1-5, with a possible D match to TRBD1 (5 bases). CDR1 SGHVS and CDR2 FQNEAQ come from the germline V gene. V lost 4 bases to trimming and J lost 4 bases, with 11 bases between them. The CDR3 length is 14 residues. Written as DNA, the CDR3 is TGTGCCAGCAGCTCGGGGGGACTAAATCAGCCCCAGCATTTT. This sequence encodes CASSSGGLNQPQHF.

In this sample, this clone is medium-sized (0.01 to 0.1%). The chain is built from TRBV15 and TRBJ1-1; no clear D gene. Germline CDR1 LNHNV, CDR2 YYDKDF (reference sequence). V lost 5 bases and J lost 1, with 11 bases in between. The CDR3 covers 14 residues. The DNA for the CDR3 is TGTGCCACCAGCCCCTTTACAGCGAACACTGAAGCTTTCTTT. This gives the protein CATSPFTANTEAFF.

The chain carries TRBV19 and TRBJ1-2, with 8 bases fitting TRBD1. V lost 0 bases and J lost 7; bases outside the gene matches: 7. The CDR3 sequence is 15 residues long. Germline V CDR1 and CDR2: LNHDA, SQIVND (reference sequence). CDR3 region: CASSIDLDRVGGYTF. The CDR3 bases are TGTGCCAGTAGTATAGACCTGGACAGGGTAGGTGGCTACACCTTC.

The chain carries TRBV6-1 and TRBJ1-1, with D possibly matching TRBD1 (5 bases). Germline V gene data show CDR1 as MNHNS and CDR2 as SASEGT. CDR3 length: 15 residues. The V end lost 2 bases, the J end lost 5 bases, and 15 bases lay between the germline ends. CDR3 region: CASSERGRVGTEAFF. The CDR3, as DNA: TGTGCCAGCAGTGAAAGGGGCAGGGTAGGGACTGAAGCTTTCTTT.